These 2 T cell receptor beta chains share one sample of origin, sequenced in a study of regulatory T cells in long-lasting Graves disease. The authors built TCR beta libraries using iRepertoire HTBI primers and Arm-PCR of CDR3 regions. One entry per CDR3 protein results from TCRdb running MiXCR on the multiplex PCR reads. The sample records about 450,000 distinct CDR3 sequences, approximately 16% being singletons. Noted time point: newly diagnosed GD, antithyroid drugs for less than 3 months. RNA from PBMCs was the source of the TCR library. The same specimen was also included in a second study, on T cells in Graves' hyperthyroidism and ophthalmopathy.

Sequenced material: peripheral blood mononuclear cells (PBMCs), taken at new diagnosis, from a patient treated with antithyroid drugs. The origin of the receptors is a woman in her twenties or thirties with Graves disease.

The chain combines TRBV11-2 with TRBJ2-1, with 9 bases fitting TRBD2. The junction had 17 bases not matched to a gene; V was cut back by 6 bases and J by 8 bases. The CDR3 consists of 17 residues. Germline CDR1 SGHAT, CDR2 FQNNGV. The CDR3 DNA reads as TGTGCCAGCAGTCCCGGCGGGGCGGGAGGGCCCGGGGATGAGCAGTTCTTC. The encoded protein is CASSPGGAGGPGDEQFF.

CDR3 protein: CASSQGQGPSYEQYF. Here the CDR3 DNA reads TGCGCCAGCAGCCAAGGACAGGGCCCGTCCTACGAGCAGTACTTC. V usage is TRBV4-1 and J usage is TRBJ2-7; 7 nucleotides line up with TRBD1. The CDR3 has 15 residues. V dropped 1 base and J dropped 1; count of bases not matched to a gene: 4. Germline V gene sequence: CDR1 MGHRA, CDR2 YSYEKL.